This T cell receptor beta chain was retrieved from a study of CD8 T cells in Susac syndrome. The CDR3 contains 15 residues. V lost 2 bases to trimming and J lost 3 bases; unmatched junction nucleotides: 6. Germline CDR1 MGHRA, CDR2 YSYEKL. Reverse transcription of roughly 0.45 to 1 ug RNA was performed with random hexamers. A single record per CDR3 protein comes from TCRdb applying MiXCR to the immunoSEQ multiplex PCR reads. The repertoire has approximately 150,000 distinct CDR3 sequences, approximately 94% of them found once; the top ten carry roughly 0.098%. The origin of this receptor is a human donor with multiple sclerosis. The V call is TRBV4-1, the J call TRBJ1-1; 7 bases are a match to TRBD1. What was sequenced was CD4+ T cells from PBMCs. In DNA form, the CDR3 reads TGCGCCAGCAGCCAATTTACCGGGACAGACACTGAAGCTTTCTTT. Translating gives CASSQFTGTDTEAFF.